This is a list of T cell receptor beta chains from one sample in a study of cytomegalovirus exposure and HLA in healthy donors. Libraries were prepared by immunoSEQ multiplex PCR; TCRdb keeps only in-frame clonotypes and omits some of them. The data contain some 250,000 clones, about 80% of them singletons. The sample consisted of PBMCs. These receptor sequences come from a woman between 55 and 75 years old in good health and CMV-seropositive. The CDR3 runs from the conserved cysteine through the conserved F or W. A D gene is named only where the DNA matches it firmly. For some rows the clone size is stated as once, few or many, or as a class when expanded; others skip it.

j_gene	v_gene	abundance	len	d_gene	CDR3nt	CDR3aa
TRBJ2-5	TRBV7-2	.	14	.	TGTGCCAGCAACCTACAGAGTAGCGGAGAGACCCAGTACTTC	CASNLQSSGETQYF
TRBJ2-3	TRBV5-1	.	14	.	TGCGCCAGCAGCTTGGTCAGGGAGGAAGATACGCGGTATTTT	CASSLVREEDTRYF
TRBJ2-3	TRBV7-8	.	16	TRBD2	TGTGCCAGCAGCTTAGCGGGAGGGCCGATTGCAGATACGCAGTATTTT	CASSLAGGPIADTQYF
TRBJ2-5	TRBV5-1	.	13	TRBD1	TGCGCCAGCAGCTTCCGACAGGGAGATACCCAGTACTTC	CASSFRQGDTQYF
TRBJ2-3	TRBV5-1	.	15	TRBD1	TGCGCCAGCAGCTGGGGACAGGGAGGGACAGATACGCAGTATTTT	CASSWGQGGTDTQYF
TRBJ2-1	TRBV4-1	.	21	TRBD2	TGCGCCAGCAGCCGCTCTATTCGCGGGACTAGCGGGAGGAGAGGTTTTAATGAGCAGTTCTTC	CASSRSIRGTSGRRGFNEQFF
TRBJ2-5	TRBV4-1	.	13	TRBD2	TGCGCCAGCAGCCGAGCGGGAGTGGAGACCCAGTACTTC	CASSRAGVETQYF
TRBJ1-2	TRBV28	once	13	.	TGTGCCAGCAGCCCTGGACAGAGCTATGGCTACACCTTC	CASSPGQSYGYTF
TRBJ2-7	TRBV15	.	16	TRBD2	TGTGCCACCAGCAGTCCCGGGACTAGCGGGGCCTACGAGCAGTACTTC	CATSSPGTSGAYEQYF
TRBJ2-7	TRBV2	.	12	TRBD1	TGTGCCAGCAGGGACAGGGGAGGCGAGCAGTACTTC	CASRDRGGEQYF
TRBJ1-1	TRBV28	.	15	.	TGTGCCAGCAGTTTGGGAGGTTCCATGAACACTGAAGCTTTCTTT	CASSLGGSMNTEAFF